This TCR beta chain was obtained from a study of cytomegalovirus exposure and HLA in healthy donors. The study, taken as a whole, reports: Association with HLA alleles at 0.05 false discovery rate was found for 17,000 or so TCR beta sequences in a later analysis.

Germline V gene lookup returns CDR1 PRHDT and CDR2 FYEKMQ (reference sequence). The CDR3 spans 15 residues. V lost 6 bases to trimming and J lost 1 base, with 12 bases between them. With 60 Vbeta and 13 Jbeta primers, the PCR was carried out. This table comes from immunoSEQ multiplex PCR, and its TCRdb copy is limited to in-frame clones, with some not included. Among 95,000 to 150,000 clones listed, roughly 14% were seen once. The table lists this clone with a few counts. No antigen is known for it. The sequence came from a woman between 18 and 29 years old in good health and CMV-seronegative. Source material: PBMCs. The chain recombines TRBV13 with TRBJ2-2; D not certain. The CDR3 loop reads CASSTGPGNTGELFF. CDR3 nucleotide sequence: TGTGCCAGCAGTACTGGGCCAGGGAACACCGGGGAGCTGTTTTTT. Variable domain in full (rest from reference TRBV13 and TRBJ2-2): AAGVIQSPRHLIKEKRETATLKCYPIPRHDTVYWYQQGPGQDPQFLISFYEKMQSDKGSIPDRFSAQQFSDYHSELNMSSLELGDSALYFCASSTGPGNTGELFFGEGSRLTVL.